This T cell receptor (beta chain) was recovered during a study of glioma-infiltrating T cells after dendritic cell vaccination. Looking at the study overall: Between about 2002 and 2013, patients got autologous tumor lysate-pulsed dendritic cell vaccines.

This CDR3 has 12 residues. Germline CDR1 and CDR2: GTSNPN and SVGIG (reference sequence). V shed 4 bases and J shed 10 bases, with 13 bases lying between them. TCRdb's table, derived via immunoSEQ multiplex PCR, lists solely in-frame clones and lacks some. The data show over 80,000 clones, 85% to 90% seen once. Source: blood, taken before dendritic cell vaccination. V gene TRBV30 combines with J gene TRBJ1-4; maybe TRBD1 (6 bases). This receptor was obtained from a human donor with glioblastoma. For the CDR3, the DNA is TGTGCCTGGACCGCGGACAGAAGAAAACTGTTTTTT. This sequence encodes CAWTADRRKLFF.